This T cell receptor beta chain came from a study of cytomegalovirus exposure and HLA in healthy donors. Germline values: CDR1 SGHDT, CDR2 YYEEEE. V was pared by 5 bases and J by 3 bases, with 7 bases of the junction left unmatched. The CDR3 length is 15 residues. The study's findings and limits: CMV antigen specificity of three CMV-associated chains was confirmed in vitro. A missense DCLRE1C variant was associated with V- and J-gene trimming of TCR beta chains in a later analysis, and an independent cohort replicated the association.

Worth noting for this clone: Its antigen is as yet unknown.

It was with 60 Vbeta and 13 Jbeta primers that the PCR ran. Method: immunoSEQ multiplex PCR; TCRdb's copy keeps in-frame clones and lacks some. The repertoire shows around 64,000 clones; the top ten hold 2.4%. The V and J genes are TRBV5-6 and TRBJ2-3; 9 nucleotides match TRBD2. The sequence derives from a female donor in good health and CMV-seropositive. Sample: PBMCs. In DNA, the CDR3 is TGTGCCAGCAGTTTCGGGACTAGCAAGACAGATACGCAGTATTTT. It codes for CASSFGTSKTDTQYF.